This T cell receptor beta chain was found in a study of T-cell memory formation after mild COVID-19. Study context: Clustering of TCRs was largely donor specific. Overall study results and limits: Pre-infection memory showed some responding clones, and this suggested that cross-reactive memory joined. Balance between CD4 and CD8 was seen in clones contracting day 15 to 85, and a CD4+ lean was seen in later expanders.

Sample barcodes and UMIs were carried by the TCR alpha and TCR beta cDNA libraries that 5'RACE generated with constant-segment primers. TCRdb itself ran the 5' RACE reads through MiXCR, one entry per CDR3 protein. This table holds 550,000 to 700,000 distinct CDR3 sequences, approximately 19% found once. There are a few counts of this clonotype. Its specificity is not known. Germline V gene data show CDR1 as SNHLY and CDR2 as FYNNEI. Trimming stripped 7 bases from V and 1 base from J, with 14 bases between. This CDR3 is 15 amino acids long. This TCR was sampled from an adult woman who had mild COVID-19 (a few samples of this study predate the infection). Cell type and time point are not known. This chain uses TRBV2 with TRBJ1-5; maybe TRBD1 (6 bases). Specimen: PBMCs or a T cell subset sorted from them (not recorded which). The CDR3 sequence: CASTRRQGSNQPQHF. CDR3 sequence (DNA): TGTGCCAGCACCAGGCGGCAGGGGAGCAATCAGCCCCAGCATTTT.